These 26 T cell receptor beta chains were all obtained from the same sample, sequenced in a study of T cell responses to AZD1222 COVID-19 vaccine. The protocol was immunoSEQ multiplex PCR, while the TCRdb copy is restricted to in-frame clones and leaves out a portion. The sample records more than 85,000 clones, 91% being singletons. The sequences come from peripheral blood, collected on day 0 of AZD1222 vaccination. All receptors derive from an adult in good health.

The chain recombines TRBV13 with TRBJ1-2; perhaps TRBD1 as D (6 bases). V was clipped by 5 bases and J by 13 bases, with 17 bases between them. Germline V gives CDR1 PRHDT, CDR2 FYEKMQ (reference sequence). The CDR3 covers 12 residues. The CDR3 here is CASSLTGSRGTF. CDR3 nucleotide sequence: TGTGCCAGCAGCCTTACAGGGTCCCGGGGCACCTTC.

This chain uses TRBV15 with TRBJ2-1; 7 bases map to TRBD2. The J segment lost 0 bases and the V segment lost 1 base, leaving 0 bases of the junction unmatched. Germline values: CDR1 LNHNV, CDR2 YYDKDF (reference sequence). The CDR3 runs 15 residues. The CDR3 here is CATSRASGSYNEQFF. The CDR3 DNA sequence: TGTGCCACCAGCAGAGCTAGCGGCTCCTACAATGAGCAGTTCTTC.

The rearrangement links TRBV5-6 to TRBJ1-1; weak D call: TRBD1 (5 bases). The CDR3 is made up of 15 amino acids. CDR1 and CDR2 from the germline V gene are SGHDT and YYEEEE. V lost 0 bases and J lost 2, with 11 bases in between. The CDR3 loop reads CASSLAGVDNTEAFF. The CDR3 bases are TGTGCCAGCAGCTTGGCGGGGGTAGATAACACTGAAGCTTTCTTT.

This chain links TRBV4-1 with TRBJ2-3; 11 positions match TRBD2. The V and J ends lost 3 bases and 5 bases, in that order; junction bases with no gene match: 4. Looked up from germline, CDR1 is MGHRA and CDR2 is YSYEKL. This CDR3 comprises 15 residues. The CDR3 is CASSQTSGTRDTQYF. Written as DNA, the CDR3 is TGCGCCAGCAGCCAGACTAGCGGGACTAGAGATACGCAGTATTTT.

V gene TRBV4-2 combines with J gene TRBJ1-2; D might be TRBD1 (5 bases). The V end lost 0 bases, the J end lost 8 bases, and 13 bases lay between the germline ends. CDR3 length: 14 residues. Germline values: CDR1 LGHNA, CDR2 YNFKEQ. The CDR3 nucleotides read TGTGCCAGCAGCCAAGAATGGTCCAGGGCCGGCTACACCTTC. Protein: CASSQEWSRAGYTF.

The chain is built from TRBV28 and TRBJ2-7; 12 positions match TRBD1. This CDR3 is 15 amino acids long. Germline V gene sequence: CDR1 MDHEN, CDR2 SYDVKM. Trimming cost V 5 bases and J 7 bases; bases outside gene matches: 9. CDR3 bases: TGTGCCAGCAGTAAACCGGGACAGGGGGCGCATGAGCAGTACTTC. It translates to CASSKPGQGAHEQYF.

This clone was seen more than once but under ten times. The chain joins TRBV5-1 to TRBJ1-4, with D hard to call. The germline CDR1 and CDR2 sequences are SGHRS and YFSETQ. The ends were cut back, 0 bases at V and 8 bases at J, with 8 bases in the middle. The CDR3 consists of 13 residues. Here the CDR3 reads CASSLAVGEKLFF. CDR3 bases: TGCGCCAGCAGCTTGGCCGTCGGAGAAAAACTGTTTTTT.

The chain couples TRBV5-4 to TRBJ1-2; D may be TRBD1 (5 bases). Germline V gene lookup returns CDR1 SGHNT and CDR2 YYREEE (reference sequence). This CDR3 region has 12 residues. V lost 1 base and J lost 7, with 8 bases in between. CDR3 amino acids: CASSLQGGGYTF. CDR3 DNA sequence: TGTGCCAGCAGCTTGCAGGGAGGTGGCTACACCTTC.

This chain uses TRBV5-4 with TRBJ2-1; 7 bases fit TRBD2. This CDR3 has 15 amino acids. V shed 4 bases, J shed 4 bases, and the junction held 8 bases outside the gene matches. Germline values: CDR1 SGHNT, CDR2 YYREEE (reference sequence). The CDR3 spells CASSLGSGDYNEQFF. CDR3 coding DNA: TGTGCCAGCAGCCTGGGGAGCGGGGATTACAATGAGCAGTTCTTC.

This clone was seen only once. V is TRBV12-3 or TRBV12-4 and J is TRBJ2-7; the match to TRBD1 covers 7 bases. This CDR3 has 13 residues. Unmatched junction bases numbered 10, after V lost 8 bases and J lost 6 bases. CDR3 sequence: CASRRGPAVEQYF. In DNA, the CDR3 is TGTGCCAGCCGAAGGGGGCCCGCCGTCGAGCAGTACTTC.

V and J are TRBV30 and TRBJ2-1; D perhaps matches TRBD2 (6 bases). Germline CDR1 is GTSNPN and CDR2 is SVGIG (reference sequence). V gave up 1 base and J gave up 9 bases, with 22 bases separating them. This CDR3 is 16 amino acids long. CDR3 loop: CAWSDSGLARMGEQFF. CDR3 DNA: TGTGCCTGGAGTGACTCGGGACTCGCCCGGATGGGTGAGCAGTTCTTC.

In DNA, the CDR3 is TGTGCCAGCAGTTACTCGAACCCCGGGGCGCAGTATTTT. Translating gives CASSYSNPGAQYF. The chain links TRBV6-2 or TRBV6-3 to TRBJ2-3; the D gene is possibly TRBD2 (5 bases). Germline CDR1 is MNHEY and CDR2 is SVGEGT. This CDR3 is built from 13 residues. The V gene lost 0 bases and the J gene lost 10 bases, with 11 bases spanning the gap.

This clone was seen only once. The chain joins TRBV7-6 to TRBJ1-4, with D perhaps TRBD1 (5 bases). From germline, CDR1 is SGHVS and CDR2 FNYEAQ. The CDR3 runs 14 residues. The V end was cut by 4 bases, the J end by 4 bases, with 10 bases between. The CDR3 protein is CASSSRDGNEKLFF. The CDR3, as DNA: TGTGCCAGCAGCTCCCGGGACGGTAATGAAAAACTGTTTTTT.

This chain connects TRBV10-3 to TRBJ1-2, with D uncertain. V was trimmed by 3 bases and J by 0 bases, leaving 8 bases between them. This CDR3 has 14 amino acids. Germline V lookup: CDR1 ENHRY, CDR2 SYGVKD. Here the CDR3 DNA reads TGTGCCATCAGTGACTCGACTACTAACTATGGCTACACCTTC. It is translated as CAISDSTTNYGYTF.

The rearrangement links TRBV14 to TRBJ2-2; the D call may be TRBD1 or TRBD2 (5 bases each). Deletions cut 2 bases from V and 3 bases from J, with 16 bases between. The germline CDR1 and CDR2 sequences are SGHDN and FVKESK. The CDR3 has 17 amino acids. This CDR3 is CASSQPGPLSHTGELFF. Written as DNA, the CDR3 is TGTGCCAGCAGCCAACCGGGGCCATTATCCCACACCGGGGAGCTGTTTTTT.

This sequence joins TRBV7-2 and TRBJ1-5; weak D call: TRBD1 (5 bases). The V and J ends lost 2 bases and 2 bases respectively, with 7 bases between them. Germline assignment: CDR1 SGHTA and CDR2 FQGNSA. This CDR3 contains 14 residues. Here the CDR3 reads CASSLRGGNQPQHF. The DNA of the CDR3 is TGTGCCAGCAGCTTACGAGGGGGCAATCAGCCCCAGCATTTT.

The CDR3 reads CASSLALAGVYEQYF. The CDR3 DNA is TGTGCCAGCAGCTTAGCACTAGCGGGAGTCTACGAGCAGTACTTC. This chain links TRBV5-5 with TRBJ2-7, with 11 bases fitting TRBD2. The CDR3 sequence is 15 residues long. V was pared by 2 bases and J by 3 bases, with 4 bases of the junction left unmatched. Per germline, CDR1 SGHKS and CDR2 YYEKEE (reference sequence).

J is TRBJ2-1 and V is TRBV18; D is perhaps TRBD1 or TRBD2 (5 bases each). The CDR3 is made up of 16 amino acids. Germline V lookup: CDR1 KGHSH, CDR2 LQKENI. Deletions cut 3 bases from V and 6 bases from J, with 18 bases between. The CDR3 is CASSPRTPGHGNEQFF. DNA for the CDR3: TGTGCCAGCTCACCCCGAACTCCGGGGCATGGCAATGAGCAGTTCTTC.

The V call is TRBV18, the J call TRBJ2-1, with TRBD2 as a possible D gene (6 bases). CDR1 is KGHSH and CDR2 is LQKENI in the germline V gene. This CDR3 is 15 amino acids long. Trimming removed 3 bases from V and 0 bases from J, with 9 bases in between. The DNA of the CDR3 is TGTGCCAGCTCACCGGAGGGGAGCTCCTACAATGAGCAGTTCTTC. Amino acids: CASSPEGSSYNEQFF.

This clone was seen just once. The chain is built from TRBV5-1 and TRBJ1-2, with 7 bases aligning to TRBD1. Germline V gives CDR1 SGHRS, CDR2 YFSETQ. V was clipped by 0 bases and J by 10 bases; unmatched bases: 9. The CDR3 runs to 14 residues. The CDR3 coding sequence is TGCGCCAGCAGCTTGGCTAGGGGGCGCAGGGACTACACCTTC. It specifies CASSLARGRRDYTF.

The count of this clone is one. The CDR3 here is CASSSSAGANTEAFF. The CDR3 DNA follows: TGTGCCAGCAGCTCCTCCGCGGGGGCGAACACTGAAGCTTTCTTT. This chain connects TRBV6-1 to TRBJ1-1; tentatively, D is TRBD1 (6 bases). The CDR3 runs to 15 residues. Germline CDR1 MNHNS, CDR2 SASEGT. V was shortened by 6 bases and J by 1 base, with 15 bases between the two germline ends.

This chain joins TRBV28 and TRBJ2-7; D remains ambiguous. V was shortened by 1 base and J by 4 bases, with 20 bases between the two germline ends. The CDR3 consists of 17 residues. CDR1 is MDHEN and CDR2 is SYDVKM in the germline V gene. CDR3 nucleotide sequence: TGTGCCAGCAGTTTATTAGCCGGACCAAAGACATCATACGAGCAGTACTTC. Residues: CASSLLAGPKTSYEQYF.

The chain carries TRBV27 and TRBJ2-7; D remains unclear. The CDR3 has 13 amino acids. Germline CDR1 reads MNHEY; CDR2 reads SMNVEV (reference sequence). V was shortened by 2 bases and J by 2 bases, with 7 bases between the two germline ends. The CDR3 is CASSLSQTYEQYF. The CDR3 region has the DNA TGTGCCAGCAGTTTAAGTCAGACCTACGAGCAGTACTTC.

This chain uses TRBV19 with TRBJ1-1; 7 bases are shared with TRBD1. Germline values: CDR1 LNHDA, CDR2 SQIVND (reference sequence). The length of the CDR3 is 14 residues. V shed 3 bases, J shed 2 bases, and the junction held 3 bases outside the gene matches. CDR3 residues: CASSIRGGNTEAFF. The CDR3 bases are TGTGCCAGTAGTATCCGAGGGGGCAACACTGAAGCTTTCTTT.

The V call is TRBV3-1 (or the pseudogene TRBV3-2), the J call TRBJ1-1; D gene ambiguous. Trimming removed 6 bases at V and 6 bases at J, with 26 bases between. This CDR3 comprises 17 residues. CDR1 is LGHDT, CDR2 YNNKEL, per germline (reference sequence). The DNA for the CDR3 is TGTGCCAGCAGTCCTCCAACCAATACATTATCCTTGGCTGAAGCTTTCTTT. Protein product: CASSPPTNTLSLAEAFF.

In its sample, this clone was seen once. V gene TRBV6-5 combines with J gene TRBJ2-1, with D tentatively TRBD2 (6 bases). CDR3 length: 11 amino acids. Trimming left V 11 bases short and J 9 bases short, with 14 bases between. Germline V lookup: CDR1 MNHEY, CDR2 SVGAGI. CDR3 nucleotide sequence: TGTGCCGCGGGACCGAGGAGTGAGCAGTTCTTC. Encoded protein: CAAGPRSEQFF.